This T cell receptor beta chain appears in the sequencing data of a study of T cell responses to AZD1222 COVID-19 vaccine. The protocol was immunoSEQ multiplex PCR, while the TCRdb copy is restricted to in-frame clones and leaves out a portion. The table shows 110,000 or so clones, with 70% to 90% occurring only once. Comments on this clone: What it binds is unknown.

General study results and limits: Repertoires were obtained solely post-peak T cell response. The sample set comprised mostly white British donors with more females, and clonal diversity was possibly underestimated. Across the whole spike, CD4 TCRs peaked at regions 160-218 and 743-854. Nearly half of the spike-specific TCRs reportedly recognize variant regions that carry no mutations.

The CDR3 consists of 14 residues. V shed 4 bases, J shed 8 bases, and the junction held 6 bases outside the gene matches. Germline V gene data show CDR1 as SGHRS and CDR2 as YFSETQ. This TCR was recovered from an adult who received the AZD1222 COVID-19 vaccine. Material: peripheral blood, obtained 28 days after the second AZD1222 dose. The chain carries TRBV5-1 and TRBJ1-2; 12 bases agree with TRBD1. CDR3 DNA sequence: TGCGCCAGCAGCCAGGGACAGGGGGCAGAAGGCTACACCTTC. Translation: CASSQGQGAEGYTF.